This T cell receptor (beta chain) was sequenced for a study of blood T cell repertoires in COVID-19. The ends lost 3 bases at V and 8 bases at J; junction bases unmatched: 11. The CDR3 length is 16 residues. The germline V gene encodes CDR1 SGHVS and CDR2 FQNEAQ. Data came from immunoSEQ multiplex PCR; TCRdb stores just in-frame clones and leaves some out. The top ten hold 1% to 1.5% of the sample, which has some 380,000 clones, 70% to 90% seen once. This clone was seen more than once but under ten times. Self-reported history from a screening survey and questionnaire set each donor's cohort. This sequence was found in a man younger than 40 who had recovered from COVID-19. This chain uses TRBV7-8 with TRBJ2-1; 9 positions match TRBD2. Sequenced input: PBMCs or T cells enriched from blood (not recorded which). For the CDR3, the DNA is TGTGCCAGCAGCTTCCACAGCGGGGGGAATGTCGATGAGCAGTTCTTC. This encodes CASSFHSGGNVDEQFF.